The 26 T cell receptor beta chains below were found in one sample sequenced in a study of blood T cell repertoires in COVID-19. The data were produced by immunoSEQ multiplex PCR, yet TCRdb's version contains in-frame clones alone and is incomplete. Among a few hundred thousand clones listed, almost 90% were seen once. Sequenced input: PBMCs or T cells enriched from blood (not recorded which). The receptors shown here come from a woman under 30 with acute COVID-19.

This chain links TRBV10-3 with TRBJ2-3; 9 nucleotides align to TRBD1. The CDR3 has 14 residues. V was clipped by 10 bases and J by 2 bases; unmatched bases: 7. Germline V gene lookup returns CDR1 ENHRY and CDR2 SYGVKD. The CDR3 DNA reads as TGTGCCACCTTAGGGACAGGGTTCACAGATACGCAGTATTTT. It encodes CATLGTGFTDTQYF.

The chain couples TRBV11-3 to TRBJ2-3; D possibly corresponds to TRBD2 (5 bases). The germline V and J ends were trimmed by 1 base and 6 bases, with 8 bases remaining between them. CDR1 SGHNT and CDR2 YENEEA come from the germline V gene. The CDR3 is made up of 13 amino acids. The CDR3 here is CASSLGTDDTQYF. The CDR3 DNA follows: TGTGCCAGCAGCTTAGGGACTGACGATACGCAGTATTTT.

The sample holds one count of this clone. CDR3 DNA sequence: TGTGCCAGCAGCCCCCTAGCGGGCGAATACAATGAGCAGTTCTTC. It codes for CASSPLAGEYNEQFF. The chain is built from TRBV9 and TRBJ2-1; 8 bases are shared with TRBD2. CDR1 is SGDLS and CDR2 is YYNGEE in the germline V gene. Trimming took 4 bases from V and 4 from J; bases not matched to a gene: 7. This CDR3 has 15 residues.

The rearrangement links TRBV14 to TRBJ2-3, with a tentative D call TRBD1 (5 bases). From germline, CDR1 is SGHDN and CDR2 FVKESK. Trimming shortened V by 0 bases and J by 8 bases, and 18 bases separated the two germline ends. This CDR3 has 16 residues. CDR3 residues: CASSQETWGYPSTQYF. The CDR3 DNA follows: TGTGCCAGCAGCCAAGAAACCTGGGGCTACCCCTCTACGCAGTATTTT.

V and J are TRBV28 and TRBJ1-6; D is perhaps TRBD1 (6 bases). The CDR3 runs 16 residues. V was trimmed by 2 bases and J by 5 bases, leaving 13 bases between them. CDR1 and CDR2 (germline): MDHEN, SYDVKM. CDR3 coding DNA: TGTGCCAGCAGTTTAGGGGGCGCGTGGCATAATTCACCCCTCCACTTT. Its protein product is CASSLGGAWHNSPLHF.

The rearrangement uses TRBV21-1 and TRBJ1-2. TRBV21-1 counts as a pseudogene. CDR3 length: 13 amino acids. Here the CDR3 DNA reads TGTGCCAGCAGCAAGGGGGGGCGTGGGAGCTACACCTTC. It yields the protein CASSKGGRGSYTF.

The chain joins TRBV19 to TRBJ2-1, with TRBD2 identical over 9 bases. V dropped 5 bases and J dropped 5; count of bases not matched to a gene: 7. This CDR3 contains 15 residues. Per germline, CDR1 LNHDA and CDR2 SQIVND (reference sequence). CDR3 coding DNA: TGTGCCAGTAGTCGCCTGGCGGGAGGGAACAATGAGCAGTTCTTC. Amino acids: CASSRLAGGNNEQFF.

The chain combines TRBV5-1 with TRBJ2-5; weak D call: TRBD1 (6 bases). The CDR3 loop spans 19 amino acids. Germline V CDR1 and CDR2: SGHRS, YFSETQ. V shed 2 bases and J shed 1 base, with 24 bases lying between them. The CDR3 loop is CASSFASKTLIGGQETQYF. The CDR3, as DNA: TGCGCCAGCAGCTTCGCTAGCAAGACGTTAATAGGGGGCCAAGAGACCCAGTACTTC.

This chain links TRBV11-2 with TRBJ2-7; 10 positions agree with TRBD2. Germline V gene sequence: CDR1 SGHAT, CDR2 FQNNGV. Trimming took 4 bases from V and 2 from J; bases not matched to a gene: 8. The CDR3 length is 16 residues. The CDR3 coding sequence is TGTGCCAGCAGCTCCGGGGGGACTAGCGCGCCCTACGAGCAGTACTTC. As protein: CASSSGGTSAPYEQYF.

The rearrangement uses TRBV7-6 and TRBJ2-5; possibly TRBD1 for D (5 bases). CDR1 SGHVS and CDR2 FNYEAQ come from the germline V gene. Trimming removed 5 bases from V and 1 base from J, with 11 bases in between. This CDR3 is built from 14 residues. The chain's CDR3 is CASSHDRTQETQYF. CDR3 bases: TGTGCCAGCAGCCACGACAGAACCCAAGAGACCCAGTACTTC.

The rearrangement uses TRBV29-1 and TRBJ1-2, with TRBD1 matching 9 bases. V shed 6 bases, J shed 7 bases, and the junction held 9 bases outside the gene matches. The CDR3 consists of 13 residues. Germline values: CDR1 SQVTM, CDR2 ANQGSEA. CDR3 region: CSVATGTGSGYTF. The CDR3 DNA sequence: TGCAGCGTCGCGACCGGGACAGGGTCTGGCTACACCTTC.

CDR3 in amino acids: CASSLPGQAGAEAFF. Here the CDR3 DNA reads TGTGCCAGCAGCCTACCTGGACAGGCGGGCGCTGAAGCTTTCTTT. The rearrangement joins TRBV3-1 (or the pseudogene TRBV3-2) to TRBJ1-1; 7 bases match TRBD1. V shed 4 bases, J shed 6 bases, and the junction held 11 bases outside the gene matches. CDR1 and CDR2 from the germline V gene are LGHDT and YNNKEL (reference sequence). The CDR3 consists of 15 residues.

The chain employs TRBV19 and TRBJ1-4, with TRBD1 as a possible D gene (5 bases). The germline gives CDR1 LNHDA, CDR2 SQIVND (reference sequence). With 6 bases removed from V and 5 bases from J, the gap between germline ends came to 16 bases. This CDR3 is built from 15 residues. The DNA of the CDR3 is TGTGCCAGTAGCCATGGGGGGTCCCAAAATGAAAAACTGTTTTTT. Protein product: CASSHGGSQNEKLFF.

The chain uses TRBV6-5 and TRBJ1-5; the match to TRBD1 covers 8 bases. Germline CDR1 is MNHEY and CDR2 is SVGAGI. The CDR3 totals 15 residues. V lost 6 bases and J lost 6; bases outside the gene matches: 10. The DNA for the CDR3 is TGTGCCAGCAGACCCCGGGGCAGGGGGCGTCAGCCCCAGCATTTT. Protein product: CASRPRGRGRQPQHF.

The CDR3 DNA sequence: TGTGCCAGCAGTCCCGCTGGGCAGGGGGGCGGCGAGCAGTACTTC. It yields the protein CASSPAGQGGGEQYF. This chain links TRBV28 with TRBJ2-7, with a tentative D call TRBD1 (7 bases). This CDR3 contains 15 residues. The germline gives CDR1 MDHEN, CDR2 SYDVKM. Trimming removed 5 bases from V and 6 bases from J, with 20 bases in between.

This clone was counted once. The chain joins TRBV29-1 to TRBJ2-1, with 8 bases matching TRBD2. This CDR3 has 17 amino acids. Germline V lookup: CDR1 SQVTM, CDR2 ANQGSEA. J lost 0 bases, V lost 1 base, and 8 bases had no gene match. The CDR3 sequence is CSVEGSQRELSYNEQFF. DNA for the CDR3: TGCAGCGTTGAAGGCTCCCAGCGGGAGCTCTCCTACAATGAGCAGTTCTTC.

This chain joins TRBV10-3 and TRBJ2-1, with TRBD2 as a possible D gene (6 bases). The CDR3 is 16 residues long. Germline loops: CDR1 ENHRY, CDR2 SYGVKD. Trimming pared 6 bases from V and 0 bases from J, leaving 15 bases between. The CDR3 here is CAIRGVSGSSYNEQFF. The DNA for the CDR3 is TGTGCCATCAGGGGAGTTAGCGGAAGCTCCTACAATGAGCAGTTCTTC.

Details on this clone: At the DNA level, this CDR3 is encoded by other sequences in the same sample as well. The chain is built from TRBV7-9 and TRBJ1-5, with 9 bases that match TRBD1. CDR1 is SEHNR and CDR2 is FQNEAQ in the germline V gene (reference sequence). The CDR3 sequence is 14 residues long. V lost 4 bases to trimming and J lost 7 bases; unmatched junction nucleotides: 5. Here the CDR3 reads CASSSGTGTQPQHF. In DNA, the CDR3 is TGTGCCAGCAGCTCCGGGACAGGGACCCAGCCCCAGCATTTT.

This chain connects TRBV5-1 to TRBJ1-1, with TRBD1 as a possible D gene (5 bases). The germline V and J ends were trimmed by 2 bases and 1 base, with 9 bases remaining between them. The CDR3 totals 14 residues. Germline V gene sequence: CDR1 SGHRS, CDR2 YFSETQ. The CDR3 here is CASSFVGGNTEAFF. CDR3 coding DNA: TGCGCCAGCAGCTTCGTCGGGGGGAACACTGAAGCTTTCTTT. The full variable domain, rest sourced from reference TRBV5-1 and TRBJ1-1, is KAGVTQTPRYLIKTRGQQVTLSCSPISGHRSVSWYQQTPGQGLQFLFEYFSETQRNKGNFPGRFSGRQFSNSRSEMNVSTLELGDSALYLCASSFVGGNTEAFFGQGTRLTVV.

CDR3 amino acids: CASSPDSGSLKNIQYF. In DNA form, the CDR3 reads TGTGCCAGCAGCCCCGATAGCGGGAGTCTGAAAAACATTCAGTACTTC. The chain combines TRBV7-3 with TRBJ2-4; 9 nucleotides align to TRBD2. V lost 5 bases to trimming and J lost 4 bases; unmatched junction nucleotides: 9. The CDR3 runs to 16 residues. CDR1 and CDR2 (germline): SGHTA, FQGTGA. Using reference TRBV7-3 and TRBJ2-4 for the parts outside the CDR3, the full variable domain is GAGVSQTPSNKVTEKGKYVELRCDPISGHTALYWYRQSLGQGPEFLIYFQGTGAADDSGLPNDRFFAVRPEGSVSTLKIQRTERGDSAVYLCASSPDSGSLKNIQYFGAGTRLSVL.

The chain has TRBV9 and TRBJ1-6, with 10 bases matching TRBD1. The CDR3 length is 16 residues. Germline CDR1 is SGDLS and CDR2 is YYNGEE. J lost 8 bases, V lost 3 bases, and 8 bases had no gene match. The CDR3 coding sequence is TGTGCCAGCAGCGCGAGCTCCGGGACAGGGGATTCACCCCTCCACTTT. Translating gives CASSASSGTGDSPLHF.

This sequence joins TRBV5-4 and TRBJ1-3, with D uncertain. The CDR3 consists of 16 residues. The germline V gene encodes CDR1 SGHNT and CDR2 YYREEE (reference sequence). Trimming took off 4 bases at V and 4 bases at J, with 18 bases between the two ends. CDR3 sequence (DNA): TGTGCCAGCAGCCTGGGCGGGTCAAACGTAGGAAACACCATATATTTT. It encodes CASSLGGSNVGNTIYF.

This clone was counted once. The chain recombines TRBV11-3 with TRBJ2-2; 12 bases map to TRBD2. Germline CDR1 reads SGHNT; CDR2 reads YENEEA. There are 20 residues in the CDR3. Germline trimming cut 5 bases from V and 5 bases from J; bases unmatched to any gene: 18. CDR3 in amino acids: CASSMTASLAGGFPTGELFF. As DNA, the CDR3 is TGTGCCAGCAGCATGACAGCCTCACTAGCGGGAGGATTCCCTACCGGGGAGCTGTTTTTT.

CDR3 nucleotide sequence: TGTGCCAGCAGTTTATTGCGGGGTAGGATGGGCAATCAGCCCCAGCATTTT. Its protein product is CASSLLRGRMGNQPQHF. The gene calls are TRBV28 and TRBJ1-5; no definite D call. CDR1 is MDHEN and CDR2 is SYDVKM in the germline V gene. The V and J ends lost 1 base and 2 bases respectively, with 15 bases between them. This CDR3 has 17 residues. Filled out from reference TRBV28 and TRBJ1-5, the complete variable domain reads DVKVTQSSRYLVKRTGEKVFLECVQDMDHENMFWYRQDPGLGLRLIYFSYDVKMKEKGDIPEGYSVSREKKERFSLILESASTNQTSMYLCASSLLRGRMGNQPQHFGDGTRLSIL.

About this clone: This could be a read error, since a much larger clone is one nucleotide away. The sample holds other DNA sequences that translate to the same CDR3. J is TRBJ2-7 and V is TRBV5-5; D gene ambiguous. V was trimmed by 2 bases and J by 3 bases, leaving 6 bases between them. CDR3 length equals 12 residues. The germline CDR1 and CDR2 sequences are SGHKS and YYEKEE (reference sequence). CDR3 DNA sequence: TGTGCCAGCAGCTTCGCAGACTACGAGCAGTACTTC. This encodes CASSFADYEQYF.

The count of this clone is one. This chain connects TRBV29-1 to TRBJ2-5, with 7 positions matching TRBD2. The CDR3 spans 15 residues. With V trimmed by 2 bases and J by 1 base, 7 bases remained unmatched. Germline V gene data show CDR1 as SQVTM and CDR2 as ANQGSEA. DNA of the CDR3: TGCAGCGTTGAAAGGCTAGCGGAACGCCAAGAGACCCAGTACTTC. Translated, it gives CSVERLAERQETQYF.